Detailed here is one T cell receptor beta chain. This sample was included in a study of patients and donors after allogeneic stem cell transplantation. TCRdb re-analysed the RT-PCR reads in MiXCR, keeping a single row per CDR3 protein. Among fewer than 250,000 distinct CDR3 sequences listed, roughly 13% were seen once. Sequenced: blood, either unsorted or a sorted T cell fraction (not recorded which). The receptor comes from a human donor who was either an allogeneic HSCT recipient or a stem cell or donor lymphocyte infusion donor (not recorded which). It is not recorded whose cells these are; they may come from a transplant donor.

The CDR3 DNA follows: TGTGCCAGCAGCTTAACTAGCGCCCACACCGGGGAGCTGTTTTTT. This encodes CASSLTSAHTGELFF. This chain joins TRBV11-1 and TRBJ2-2, with 7 bases matching TRBD2. This CDR3 has 15 residues. Germline CDR1 is SGHAT and CDR2 is FQDESV (reference sequence). The ends lost 2 bases at V and 3 bases at J; junction bases unmatched: 3.